This T cell receptor (beta chain) was found in a study of blood T cell repertoires in COVID-19. This CDR3 has 17 residues. Between the trimmed V and J ends, which lost 10 bases and 0 bases, there was a span of 24 bases. Germline V gene lookup returns CDR1 WNHNN and CDR2 SYGVQD (reference sequence). This table comes from immunoSEQ multiplex PCR, and its TCRdb copy is limited to in-frame clones, with some not included. The table includes 490,000 or so clones, about 85% detected once. The chain joins TRBV10-1 to TRBJ1-2, with D perhaps TRBD1 (6 bases). The source is a woman aged 60-70 years who had recovered from COVID-19. Sequenced input: PBMCs or T cells enriched from blood (not recorded which). The CDR3 region is CATTGMGRRRANYGYTF. CDR3 coding DNA: TGCGCCACCACAGGGATGGGGCGGAGACGAGCTAACTATGGCTACACCTTC.